Listed below are T cell receptor beta chains from one sample, sequenced in a study of blood T cell repertoires in COVID-19. The data were produced by immunoSEQ multiplex PCR, yet TCRdb's version contains in-frame clones alone and is incomplete. This table has around 35,000 clones, around 90% appearing once. Sequencing was done on a sample of peripheral blood. The receptors stem from a human donor in a cohort sampled during active COVID-19. The CDR3 runs from the conserved cysteine through the conserved F or W. Each record gives: V gene, clone size, D gene, J gene, CDR3 protein, CDR3 DNA. A D gene is named only where the DNA matches it firmly. Size tells how often a clone was seen (once, few, many) or the class of an expanded clone, and some rows leave it out.

TRBV9	.	TRBD1	TRBJ2-2	CASSTPGTGLNTGELFF	TGTGCCAGCAGCACGCCCGGGACAGGGTTAAACACCGGGGAGCTGTTTTTT
TRBV15	.	.	TRBJ1-2	CATSPLSHYGYTF	TGTGCCACCAGCCCACTCTCCCACTATGGCTACACCTTC
TRBV28	.	.	TRBJ1-1	CASSLPRPGGNTEAFF	TGTGCCAGCAGTTTACCCCGCCCAGGAGGGAACACTGAAGCTTTCTTT
TRBV19	.	TRBD1	TRBJ1-2	CASSPTSGTVNYGYTF	TGTGCCAGTAGTCCGACTTCCGGGACAGTCAACTATGGCTACACCTTC
TRBV27	.	.	TRBJ1-5	CASSLNAGWQPQHF	TGTGCCAGCAGTTTAAATGCAGGGTGGCAGCCCCAGCATTTT
TRBV2	once	TRBD1	TRBJ1-5	CASSVHRGPDQAQHF	TGTGCCAGCAGTGTTCATAGGGGGCCTGATCAAGCCCAGCATTTT
TRBV5-1	.	.	TRBJ1-1	CASSLDRGANTEAFF	TGCGCCAGCAGCTTGGATCGGGGGGCGAACACTGAAGCTTTCTTT
TRBV2	.	.	TRBJ1-6	CASRGGLYSPLHF	TGTGCCAGCAGGGGGGGATTGTATTCACCCCTCCACTTT
TRBV4-2	.	.	TRBJ1-5	CASSQESRGNQPQHF	TGTGCCAGCAGCCAAGAATCCAGGGGCAATCAGCCCCAGCATTTT
TRBV5-1	.	.	TRBJ2-6	CASSLGQPSSGANVLTF	TGCGCCAGCAGCTTGGGACAGCCAAGCTCTGGGGCCAACGTCCTGACTTTC
TRBV13	.	TRBD1	TRBJ1-2	CASSPGQGALSPGYTF	TGTGCCAGCAGTCCGGGACAGGGGGCGTTGAGCCCTGGCTACACCTTC
TRBV5-1	.	TRBD2	TRBJ2-7	CASSLGTSGGSSFEQYF	TGCGCCAGCAGCTTGGGGACTAGCGGGGGTTCTTCCTTTGAGCAGTACTTC
TRBV27	once	.	TRBJ2-1	CASSFRVYNEQFF	TGTGCCAGCAGTTTCAGGGTTTACAATGAGCAGTTCTTC
TRBV18	.	.	TRBJ1-5	CASSPGGSNQPQHF	TGTGCCAGCTCTCCGGGGGGTAGCAATCAGCCCCAGCATTTT
TRBV3-1/TRBV3-2	few	TRBD1	TRBJ1-4	CASSSGQGGREKLFF	TGTGCCAGCAGCTCGGGACAGGGGGGAAGAGAAAAACTGTTTTTT
TRBV18	.	.	TRBJ1-1	CASSPISLRGNVEAFF	TGTGCCAGCTCACCAATTTCGTTACGGGGAAACGTTGAAGCTTTCTTT
TRBV27	.	TRBD1	TRBJ1-2	CASSLYVGGQYGYTF	TGTGCCAGCAGTTTATACGTAGGGGGCCAATATGGCTACACCTTC
TRBV29-1	.	.	TRBJ1-5	CSLGEGEQPQHF	TGCAGCCTAGGGGAGGGGGAACAGCCCCAGCATTTT
TRBV9	.	TRBD1	TRBJ2-6	CASRPGQRFSGANVLTF	TGTGCCAGCAGACCGGGACAGCGATTCTCTGGGGCCAACGTCCTGACTTTC
TRBV24-1	.	.	TRBJ2-5	CATSGTRGDQETQYF	TGTGCCACCAGTGGAACCAGGGGGGACCAAGAGACCCAGTACTTC
TRBV29-1	once	TRBD1	TRBJ2-7	CSVGGQGITYEQYF	TGCAGCGTGGGGGGACAGGGTATAACCTACGAGCAGTACTTC
TRBV7-2	.	TRBD1	TRBJ2-7	CASSSPNRGPYEQYF	TGTGCCAGCAGCAGCCCGAACAGGGGGCCCTACGAGCAGTACTTC
TRBV25-1	.	.	TRBJ1-2	CASSDGGGGYTF	TGTGCCAGCAGTGACGGGGGAGGAGGCTACACCTTC
TRBV29-1	.	TRBD1	TRBJ1-2	CSVDPGGEDYGYTF	TGCAGCGTTGACCCAGGGGGCGAGGACTATGGCTACACCTTC
TRBV5-1	.	.	TRBJ2-7	CASISDREQYF	TGCGCCAGCATCTCAGATCGCGAGCAGTACTTC
TRBV5-1	.	.	TRBJ2-3	CASSLGQSGADTQYF	TGCGCCAGCAGCTTGGGGCAGTCAGGGGCAGATACGCAGTATTTT
TRBV27	.	TRBD1	TRBJ2-5	CASSLRTGDETQYF	TGTGCCAGCAGTTTACGGACAGGGGATGAGACCCAGTACTTC
TRBV10-3	.	TRBD1	TRBJ1-2	CAISGGQGENYGYTF	TGTGCCATCAGTGGGGGACAGGGGGAAAACTATGGCTACACCTTC
TRBV30	.	TRBD1	TRBJ1-3	CAWSYTTGAGNTIYF	TGTGCCTGGAGTTACACTACAGGGGCTGGAAACACCATATATTTT
TRBV30	once	TRBD2	TRBJ2-3	CAWSSGRAGGTDTQYF	TGTGCCTGGAGTTCCGGCCGGGCGGGAGGCACAGATACGCAGTATTTT
TRBV29-1	.	TRBD2	TRBJ2-1	CSVEGLAGNEQFF	TGCAGCGTTGAGGGACTAGCGGGCAATGAGCAGTTCTTC
TRBV10-3	.	TRBD2	TRBJ2-1	CAISEPLGGREGLYNEQFF	TGTGCCATCAGTGAGCCCCTCGGTGGGCGGGAGGGCTTATACAATGAGCAGTTCTTC
TRBV2	once	TRBD1	TRBJ1-6	CASSEEGTGYSPLHF	TGTGCCAGCAGTGAAGAAGGGACAGGGTACTCACCCCTCCACTTT
TRBV10-3	.	TRBD2	TRBJ2-7	CAISVGLAGGDEQYF	TGTGCCATCAGTGTTGGGCTAGCGGGAGGGGACGAGCAGTACTTC
TRBV4-1	.	TRBD2	TRBJ2-2	CASSPPPAGTNTGELFF	TGCGCCAGCAGCCCCCCACCAGCGGGAACTAACACCGGGGAGCTGTTTTTT
TRBV6-4	.	TRBD1	TRBJ2-5	CASRDRGGETQYF	TGTGCCAGCAGGGACAGGGGCGGTGAGACCCAGTACTTC
TRBV19	.	TRBD2	TRBJ2-5	CASSIVPTSGGLSQETQYF	TGTGCCAGTAGTATAGTCCCTACTAGCGGGGGACTCTCCCAAGAGACCCAGTACTTC
TRBV20-1	.	.	TRBJ1-2	CSAVNGYGYTF	TGCAGTGCCGTTAACGGCTATGGCTACACCTTC
TRBV7-9	.	TRBD2	TRBJ2-7	CASSLLAGGLNEQYF	TGTGCCAGCAGCCTTCTAGCGGGAGGGCTCAACGAGCAGTACTTC
TRBV4-1	.	.	TRBJ1-3	CASSQDSGVGNTIYF	TGCGCCAGCAGCCAAGATTCGGGGGTCGGAAACACCATATATTTT
TRBV5-1	.	TRBD2	TRBJ2-2	CASSSLAGGGTGELFF	TGCGCCAGCAGCAGTCTAGCGGGAGGGGGCACCGGGGAGCTGTTTTTT
TRBV30	.	TRBD1	TRBJ2-5	CAWSGPGQGKETQYF	TGTGCCTGGAGTGGGCCGGGACAGGGCAAAGAGACCCAGTACTTC
TRBV10-2	.	.	TRBJ1-2	CASSPSRGYGYTF	TGCGCCAGCAGTCCGTCAAGAGGTTATGGCTACACCTTC
TRBV6-5	.	TRBD1	TRBJ1-1	CASRDRGHNTEAFF	TGTGCCAGCAGAGATAGGGGGCATAACACTGAAGCTTTCTTT
TRBV6-6	.	TRBD1	TRBJ2-3	CASSPPLGQGGDTQYF	TGTGCCAGCAGTCCCCCACTCGGACAGGGTGGGGATACGCAGTATTTT
TRBV9	.	.	TRBJ2-5	CASSAGRQVQETQYF	TGTGCCAGCAGCGCTGGGCGACAGGTACAAGAGACCCAGTACTTC
TRBV2	.	.	TRBJ1-4	CASSGDWNEKLFF	TGTGCCAGCAGCGGTGACTGGAATGAAAAACTGTTTTTT
TRBV5-1	.	TRBD1	TRBJ1-1	CASTLGQGAYTEAFF	TGCGCCAGCACCCTCGGACAGGGGGCGTACACTGAAGCTTTCTTT